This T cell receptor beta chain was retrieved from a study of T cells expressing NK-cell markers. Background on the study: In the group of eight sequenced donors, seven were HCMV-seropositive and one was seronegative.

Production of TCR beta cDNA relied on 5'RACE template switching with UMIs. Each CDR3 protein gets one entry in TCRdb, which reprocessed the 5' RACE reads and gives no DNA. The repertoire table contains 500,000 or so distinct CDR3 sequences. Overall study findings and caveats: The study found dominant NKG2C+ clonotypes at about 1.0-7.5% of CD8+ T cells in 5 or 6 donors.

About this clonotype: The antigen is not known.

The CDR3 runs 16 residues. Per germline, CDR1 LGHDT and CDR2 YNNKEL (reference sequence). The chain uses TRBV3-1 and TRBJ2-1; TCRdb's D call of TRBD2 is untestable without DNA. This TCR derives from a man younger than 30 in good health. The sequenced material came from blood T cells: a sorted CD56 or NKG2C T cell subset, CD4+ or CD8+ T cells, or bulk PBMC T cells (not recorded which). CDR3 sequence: CASSQAGLARYNEQFF.